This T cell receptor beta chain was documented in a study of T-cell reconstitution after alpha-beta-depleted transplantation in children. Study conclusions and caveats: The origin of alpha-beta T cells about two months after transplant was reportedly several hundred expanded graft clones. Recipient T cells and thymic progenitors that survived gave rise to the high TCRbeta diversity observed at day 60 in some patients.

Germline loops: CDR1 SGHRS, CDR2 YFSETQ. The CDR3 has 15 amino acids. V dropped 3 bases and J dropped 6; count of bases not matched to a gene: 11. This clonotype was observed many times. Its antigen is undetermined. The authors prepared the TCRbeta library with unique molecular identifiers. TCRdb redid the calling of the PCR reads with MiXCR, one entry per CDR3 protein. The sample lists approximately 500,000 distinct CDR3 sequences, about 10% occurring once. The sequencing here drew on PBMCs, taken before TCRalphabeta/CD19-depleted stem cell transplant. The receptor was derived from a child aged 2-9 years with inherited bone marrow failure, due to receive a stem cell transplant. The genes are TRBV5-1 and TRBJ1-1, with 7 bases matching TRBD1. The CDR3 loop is CASSSQGGGVAEAFF. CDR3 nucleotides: TGCGCCAGCAGCTCTCAGGGAGGGGGCGTCGCTGAAGCTTTCTTT. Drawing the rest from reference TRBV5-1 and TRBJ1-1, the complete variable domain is KAGVTQTPRYLIKTRGQQVTLSCSPISGHRSVSWYQQTPGQGLQFLFEYFSETQRNKGNFPGRFSGRQFSNSRSEMNVSTLELGDSALYLCASSSQGGGVAEAFFGQGTRLTVV.